A single sample gave rise to the 28 T cell receptor beta chains below, sequenced in a study of OX40 agonist ivuxolimab in advanced cancers. Data came from immunoSEQ multiplex PCR; TCRdb stores just in-frame clones and leaves some out. The sample contains roughly 110,000 clones, about 91% of which appear only once. The sample here was CD4+ or CD8+ T cells sorted from blood, taken in a trial of the OX40 agonist ivuxolimab. The receptor source for this set is an adult with an advanced solid tumor such as melanoma, head and neck, liver or kidney cancer.

The chain has TRBV28 and TRBJ2-5, with D unresolved. The DNA end lines up better with TRBJ2-7; the J call may be wrong. Germline V CDR1 and CDR2: MDHEN, SYDVKM. The CDR3 has 10 residues. CDR3 sequence: CASSLGEQYF. For the CDR3, the DNA is TGTGCCAGCAGTTTGGGCGAGCAGTACTTC.

Here the CDR3 DNA reads TGTGCCAGTAGTATACCTGGCCTCAGCAATCAGCCCCAGCATTTT. Residues: CASSIPGLSNQPQHF. This chain uses TRBV19 with TRBJ1-5; unclear D gene. Trimming pared 2 bases from V and 1 base from J, leaving 9 bases between. Germline CDR1 and CDR2: LNHDA and SQIVND (reference sequence). The CDR3 totals 15 residues. The whole variable domain, filled in from reference TRBV19 and TRBJ1-5, reads DGGITQSPKYLFRKEGQNVTLSCEQNLNHDAMYWYRQDPGQGLRLIYYSQIVNDFQKGDIAEGYSVSREKKESFPLTVTSAQKNPTAFYLCASSIPGLSNQPQHFGDGTRLSIL.

The genes are TRBV6-6 and TRBJ1-4, with 7 nucleotides matching TRBD1. Trimming took 6 bases from V and 3 from J; bases not matched to a gene: 4. The CDR3 length is 14 residues. CDR1 is MNHNY, CDR2 SVGAGI, per germline (reference sequence). DNA of the CDR3: TGTGCCAGCAGCAAGGGACAGTCTAATGAAAAACTGTTTTTT. Translating it yields CASSKGQSNEKLFF.

The CDR3 sequence: CASSAGALSEAFF. The CDR3 DNA reads as TGCGCCAGCAGCGCGGGGGCGTTAAGTGAAGCTTTCTTT. The V and J genes are TRBV4-3 and TRBJ1-1; possibly TRBD1 for D (6 bases). Trimming cost V 5 bases and J 7 bases, with 14 bases left between them. Germline loops: CDR1 LGHNA, CDR2 YSLEER. This CDR3 has 13 residues.

The V and J genes are TRBV19 and TRBJ2-1, with 11 bases matching TRBD1. Per the germline V gene, CDR1 is LNHDA and CDR2 is SQIVND (reference sequence). V lost 6 bases and J lost 9; bases outside the gene matches: 4. The CDR3 covers 13 residues. CDR3 nucleotide sequence: TGTGCCAGTAGAGGACAGGGGGCGGTTGAGCAGTTCTTC. As protein: CASRGQGAVEQFF. Combining the CDR3 with reference TRBV19 and TRBJ2-1 gives the whole variable domain DGGITQSPKYLFRKEGQNVTLSCEQNLNHDAMYWYRQDPGQGLRLIYYSQIVNDFQKGDIAEGYSVSREKKESFPLTVTSAQKNPTAFYLCASRGQGAVEQFFGPGTRLTVL.

The count of this clone is one. V gene TRBV28 combines with J gene TRBJ2-2; TRBD2 aligns across 8 bases. V was pared by 3 bases and J by 6 bases, with 9 bases of the junction left unmatched. The V gene's germline CDR1 is MDHEN and CDR2 SYDVKM. CDR3 size: 16 residues. Written as DNA, the CDR3 is TGTGCCAGCAGTTTGGACCTGAAGCGGGAGTCCGGGGAGCTGTTTTTT. Its translation is CASSLDLKRESGELFF.

The genes are TRBV5-1 and TRBJ2-7; D is undetermined. The germline V and J ends were trimmed by 2 bases and 2 bases, with 11 bases remaining between them. The germline V gene encodes CDR1 SGHRS and CDR2 YFSETQ. The CDR3 consists of 14 residues. Written as DNA, the CDR3 is TGCGCCAGCAGCTTTGACATCAACCCCTACGAGCAGTACTTC. Translated: CASSFDINPYEQYF.

The CDR3 reads CASSSVGFDDTQYF. The CDR3 DNA is TGCGCCAGCAGCTCGGTGGGTTTCGATGATACGCAGTATTTT. The chain combines TRBV5-1 with TRBJ2-3; D not resolved. The germline gives CDR1 SGHRS, CDR2 YFSETQ. This CDR3 is 14 amino acids long. V lost 3 bases and J 6 bases, leaving 14 bases between the germline ends.

This clone has more than one count but fewer than ten. The chain's CDR3 is CASSVVGSPLHF. The CDR3 nucleotides read TGTGCCAGCAGCGTTGTTGGATCACCCCTCCACTTT. V usage is TRBV7-6 and J usage is TRBJ1-6; no clear D gene. Between the trimmed V and J ends, which lost 5 bases and 10 bases, there was a span of 9 bases. The CDR3 covers 12 residues. Per germline, CDR1 SGHVS and CDR2 FNYEAQ. Together with reference TRBV7-6 and TRBJ1-6, the CDR3 gives the full variable domain: GAGVSQSPRYKVTKRGQDVALRCDPISGHVSLYWYRQALGQGPEFLTYFNYEAQQDKSGLPNDRFSAERPEGSISTLTIQRTEQRDSAMYRCASSVVGSPLHFGNGTRLTVT.

The rearrangement joins TRBV10-3 to TRBJ2-1, with 8 nucleotides matching TRBD2. Per the germline V gene, CDR1 is ENHRY and CDR2 is SYGVKD. With 8 bases clipped from V and 8 bases from J, the junction kept 8 bases outside the gene matches. The CDR3 is 13 residues long. Here the CDR3 reads CAIEAGDADEQFF. The DNA for the CDR3 is TGTGCCATCGAAGCGGGAGACGCGGATGAGCAGTTCTTC.

This rearrangement joins TRBV4-1 to TRBJ2-7; TRBD1 matches at 8 bases. CDR3 size: 15 residues. Looked up from germline, CDR1 is MGHRA and CDR2 is YSYEKL. The V and J ends lost 0 bases and 2 bases, in that order; junction bases with no gene match: 3. The CDR3 region is CASSQEGTGPYEQYF. Here the CDR3 DNA reads TGCGCCAGCAGCCAAGAAGGGACAGGCCCCTACGAGCAGTACTTC.

V and J are TRBV30 and TRBJ1-4; 9 bases match TRBD1. J was trimmed by 7 bases and V by 5 bases; bases with no gene match: 5. The CDR3 length is 13 residues. Germline V gene data show CDR1 as GTSNPN and CDR2 as SVGIG (reference sequence). The CDR3: CAWGPDRGEKLFF. The CDR3 DNA reads TGTGCCTGGGGACCGGACAGGGGTGAAAAACTGTTTTTT.

This chain links TRBV11-3 with TRBJ2-2, with 8 bases fitting TRBD2. The trim removed 1 base at V and 6 bases at J, leaving 7 bases unmatched. The CDR3 is 16 residues long. The germline V gene has CDR1 SGHNT and CDR2 YENEEA. The CDR3 sequence: CASSLAGTSRSGELFF. The DNA for the CDR3 is TGTGCCAGCAGCTTAGCCGGGACTAGTAGGTCCGGGGAGCTGTTTTTT. The full variable domain, rest sourced from reference TRBV11-3 and TRBJ2-2, is EAGVVQSPRYKIIEKKQPVAFWCNPISGHNTLYWYLQNLGQGPELLIRYENEEAVDDSQLPKDRFSAERLKGVDSTLKIQPAELGDSAVYLCASSLAGTSRSGELFFGEGSRLTVL.

The chain has TRBV28 and TRBJ2-7, with 8 positions matching TRBD2. J lost 3 bases, V lost 6 bases, and 7 bases had no gene match. This CDR3 region has 14 residues. Germline V gives CDR1 MDHEN, CDR2 SYDVKM. CDR3: CASRRGESRYEQYF. The CDR3 DNA follows: TGTGCCAGCAGGCGGGGGGAAAGTCGCTACGAGCAGTACTTC.

CDR3 protein: CASSWGLALYNEQFF. The CDR3 region has the DNA TGTGCCAGCAGTTGGGGACTAGCTTTGTACAATGAGCAGTTCTTC. The V gene is TRBV28, the J gene TRBJ2-1, with 9 bases aligning to TRBD2. This CDR3 has 15 residues. Germline trimming cut 4 bases from V and 4 bases from J; bases unmatched to any gene: 5. The germline V gene encodes CDR1 MDHEN and CDR2 SYDVKM.

The rearrangement uses TRBV6-5 and TRBJ2-1; 11 nucleotides match TRBD1. This CDR3 has 16 residues. Per germline, CDR1 MNHEY and CDR2 SVGAGI. V lost 2 bases and J lost 8; bases outside the gene matches: 8. CDR3 in DNA: TGTGCCAGCAGTTACCGGGACAGGGGGAGGGTAGATGAGCAGTTCTTC. Residues: CASSYRDRGRVDEQFF.

The rearrangement joins TRBV11-3 to TRBJ2-3; 8 bases align to TRBD1. The length of the CDR3 is 16 residues. Germline values: CDR1 SGHNT, CDR2 YENEEA. V shed 4 bases and J 2 bases; nucleotides not matched to a gene: 8. CDR3 in DNA: TGTGCCAGCAGCTCGAGGGGGACAGGTTCCACAGATACGCAGTATTTT. Protein product: CASSSRGTGSTDTQYF.

This clone was seen only once. V gene TRBV6-5 combines with J gene TRBJ1-1, with TRBD1 as a possible D gene (6 bases). Germline V gene sequence: CDR1 MNHEY, CDR2 SVGAGI. Trimming left V 0 bases short and J 5 bases short, with 10 bases between. This CDR3 has 14 residues. The CDR3 region has the DNA TGTGCCAGCAGTTACTCGGGGACAAAGACTGAAGCTTTCTTT. Translation gives CASSYSGTKTEAFF.

This clone was seen a single time. The chain joins TRBV7-3 to TRBJ2-1, with 8 positions matching TRBD2. The CDR3 is 14 residues long. In germline, CDR1 is SGHTA, CDR2 FQGTGA. With 5 bases clipped from V and 7 bases from J, the junction kept 7 bases outside the gene matches. In DNA form, the CDR3 reads TGTGCCAGCAGCCCGGGACTAGGTTGGAATGAGCAGTTCTTC. Encoded protein: CASSPGLGWNEQFF.

The chain uses TRBV9 and TRBJ2-6; D call uncertain. The CDR3 runs 14 residues. Trimming pared 4 bases from V and 0 bases from J, leaving 5 bases between. Germline V gene sequence: CDR1 SGDLS, CDR2 YYNGEE. The CDR3 DNA follows: TGTGCCAGCAGCCCCAGCTCTGGGGCCAACGTCCTGACTTTC. It yields the protein CASSPSSGANVLTF.

The CDR3 DNA sequence: TGTGCCAGCAGCCTCACCTTCTACGAGCAGTACTTC. Its protein is CASSLTFYEQYF. The chain is built from TRBV14 and TRBJ2-7; D is undetermined. Trimming cost V 4 bases and J 3 bases, with 7 bases left between them. Germline V gene lookup returns CDR1 SGHDN and CDR2 FVKESK. The CDR3 is 12 residues long.

The rearrangement uses TRBV7-3 and TRBJ2-1; D is possibly TRBD1 (6 bases). The ends were cut back, 5 bases at V and 8 bases at J, with 19 bases in the middle. This CDR3 has 15 residues. Germline V CDR1 and CDR2: SGHTA, FQGTGA. This chain's CDR3 is CASSQPGVLVHEQFF. CDR3 sequence (DNA): TGTGCCAGCAGCCAGCCAGGGGTCCTAGTTCATGAGCAGTTCTTC.

The rearrangement joins TRBV12-5 to TRBJ1-4; unclear D gene. CDR3 length equals 14 residues. Trimming stripped 5 bases from V and 0 bases from J, with 7 bases between. The germline gives CDR1 LGHNT, CDR2 FRNRAP. This CDR3 is CASGLLTTNEKLFF. CDR3 DNA: TGTGCTAGTGGTCTACTGACAACTAATGAAAAACTGTTTTTT.

The genes are TRBV7-9 and TRBJ2-1; 8 bases are a match to TRBD2. CDR3 size: 15 residues. J lost 7 bases, V lost 3 bases, and 8 bases had no gene match. Germline V gene lookup returns CDR1 SEHNR and CDR2 FQNEAQ (reference sequence). The CDR3 DNA reads TGTGCCAGCAGCTTGACTAGCGTGCAGAATAATGAGCAGTTCTTC. It encodes CASSLTSVQNNEQFF.

The chain couples TRBV6-1 to TRBJ1-1; D uncertain. Germline CDR1 reads MNHNS; CDR2 reads SASEGT. The CDR3 totals 15 residues. Trimming shortened V by 6 bases and J by 3 bases, and 17 bases separated the two germline ends. CDR3 in DNA: TGTGCCAGCAGCGTAAGAGCTGCTGGGCACACTGAAGCTTTCTTT. It specifies CASSVRAAGHTEAFF.

This clone has more than one count but fewer than ten. The rearrangement links TRBV28 to TRBJ1-1; no reliable D call. Trimming stripped 4 bases from V and 1 base from J, with 13 bases between. The CDR3 runs to 15 residues. Germline CDR1 reads MDHEN; CDR2 reads SYDVKM. The CDR3 DNA is TGTGCCAGCAGTTCGGGAGACCCGAGGAACACTGAAGCTTTCTTT. Translating it yields CASSSGDPRNTEAFF.

This chain uses TRBV9 with TRBJ1-3, with no clear D. V was pared by 4 bases and J by 2 bases, with 10 bases between. Germline lookup yields CDR1 SGDLS and CDR2 YYNGEE. CDR3 length: 14 residues. CDR3 loop: CASSPTITGNTIYF. The CDR3 nucleotides read TGTGCCAGCAGCCCTACGATTACTGGAAACACCATATATTTT.

V gene TRBV9 combines with J gene TRBJ1-6; the D gene is possibly TRBD1 (5 bases). The CDR3 is made up of 14 amino acids. Germline lookup yields CDR1 SGDLS and CDR2 YYNGEE. Trimming shortened V by 0 bases and J by 7 bases, and 8 bases separated the two germline ends. The CDR3: CASSVDRGNSPLHF. CDR3 coding DNA: TGTGCCAGCAGCGTAGATCGGGGGAATTCACCCCTCCACTTT.